One and the same sample provided the 7 T cell receptor beta chains below, sequenced in a study of blood T cell repertoires in COVID-19. The data were produced by immunoSEQ multiplex PCR, yet TCRdb's version contains in-frame clones alone and is incomplete. Among almost 250,000 clones, roughly 86% were seen once, and the ten largest hold around 1.5%. The specimen was peripheral blood. These receptors all stem from a woman aged 60 to 75 who had recovered from COVID-19.

The chain carries TRBV4-2 and TRBJ2-5; 7 positions agree with TRBD2. Germline V CDR1 and CDR2: LGHNA, YNFKEQ. This CDR3 contains 14 residues. V shed 3 bases, J shed 5 bases, and the junction held 6 bases outside the gene matches. DNA of the CDR3: TGTGCCAGCAGCCAGCTGCGGGGGAGGGAGACCCAGTACTTC. Translating it yields CASSQLRGRETQYF.

The chain is built from TRBV28 and TRBJ1-2; maybe TRBD1 (6 bases). The CDR3 has 14 residues. Between the trimmed V and J ends, which lost 6 bases and 6 bases, there was a span of 17 bases. Looked up from germline, CDR1 is MDHEN and CDR2 is SYDVKM. The chain's CDR3 is CASRATRDINGYTF. CDR3 in DNA: TGTGCCAGCAGGGCAACCCGGGACATTAATGGCTACACCTTC.

The chain employs TRBV5-6 and TRBJ1-1, with D uncertain. V dropped 4 bases and J dropped 1 base, with 8 bases sitting between them. The germline gives CDR1 SGHDT, CDR2 YYEEEE. CDR3 length equals 13 residues. CDR3 sequence (DNA): TGTGCCAGCAGCCTACAGACGAACACTGAAGCTTTCTTT. It is translated as CASSLQTNTEAFF.

V is TRBV7-2 and J is TRBJ1-4; D gene uncertain. Germline V CDR1 and CDR2: SGHTA, FQGNSA. V was clipped by 5 bases and J by 4 bases, with 11 bases between them. This CDR3 is built from 14 residues. CDR3 nucleotide sequence: TGTGCCAGCAGCCCGAGAGGCCGTAATGAAAAACTGTTTTTT. Amino acids: CASSPRGRNEKLFF.

The chain recombines TRBV3-1 (or the pseudogene TRBV3-2) with TRBJ2-1, with 8 positions matching TRBD1. After removal of 5 bases from V and 3 bases from J, the junction contained 6 bases not matched to a gene. This CDR3 spans 15 amino acids. Germline lookup yields CDR1 LGHDT and CDR2 YNNKEL (reference sequence). CDR3 coding DNA: TGTGCCAGCAGCGGCGACAGGGGACTCTACAATGAGCAGTTCTTC. It specifies CASSGDRGLYNEQFF.

This clone was recorded once. The chain joins TRBV27 to TRBJ2-1; 9 bases map to TRBD2. V lost 6 bases and J lost 6; bases outside the gene matches: 6. Germline V lookup: CDR1 MNHEY, CDR2 SMNVEV (reference sequence). CDR3 length equals 14 residues. CDR3 region: CASRGLAVPNEQFF. In DNA, the CDR3 is TGTGCCAGCAGGGGACTAGCTGTTCCCAATGAGCAGTTCTTC.

This CDR3 is CASSQDSGVYGYGYTF. Written as DNA, the CDR3 is TGTGCCAGCAGCCAAGATTCGGGGGTCTACGGCTATGGCTACACCTTC. This rearrangement joins TRBV14 to TRBJ1-2, with D possibly being TRBD1 (5 bases). The length of the CDR3 is 16 residues. V was pared by 0 bases and J by 4 bases, with 15 bases between. Per the germline V gene, CDR1 is SGHDN and CDR2 is FVKESK.